This T cell receptor (beta chain) was sequenced during a study of TIL therapy for anti-PD-1-resistant metastatic lung cancer. Germline V gene sequence: CDR1 SNHLY, CDR2 FYNNEI. The CDR3 runs 14 residues. The trim removed 2 bases at V and 5 bases at J, leaving 0 bases unmatched. Regarding time point: pre-treatment sample, taken before nivolumab and TIL therapy. This clone was observed a few times. Sequencing used immunoSEQ v3. This table comes from immunoSEQ multiplex PCR, and its TCRdb copy is limited to in-frame clones, with some not included. The sample includes 50,000 to 70,000 clones, about 69% of them seen just once.

Sequences were derived from blood, sampled at baseline. This sequence was found in a person aged 25 to 80 with non-small cell lung cancer. The chain has TRBV2 and TRBJ2-4, with TRBD2 matching 10 bases. CDR3 coding DNA: TGTGCCAGCAGTGAACTAGCGGGGGAAAACATTCAGTACTTC. Its translation is CASSELAGENIQYF. The whole variable domain, remainder taken from reference TRBV2 and TRBJ2-4, is EPEVTQTPSHQVTQMGQEVILRCVPISNHLYFYWYRQILGQKVEFLVSFYNNEISEKSEIFDDQFSVERPDGSNFTLKIRSTKLEDSAMYFCASSELAGENIQYFGAGTRLSVL.